This passage covers 26 T cell receptor beta chains from one sample sequenced in a study of T cell clusters in autoimmune cytopenias. Multiplex touch-down PCR amplified TRB using TRB-A and TRB-B pools in one tube. From its re-call of the multiplex PCR reads, TCRdb lists each CDR3 protein once, without DNA. The table for this sample gives about 5,000 distinct CDR3 sequences. Each sample's input was 250 ng genomic DNA, some 34,000 genome equivalents. Another study also made use of these data, one on T cell repertoires in aging, cancer and after chemotherapy.

The sequencing input was peripheral blood. Receptors were obtained from a human donor in good health.

This clonotype is labeled medium-sized based on frequency. V usage is TRBV5-1 and J usage is TRBJ1-6; lacking DNA, the TRBD1 call made by TCRdb goes unchecked. Germline V gene sequence: CDR1 SGHRS, CDR2 YFSETQ. The CDR3 has 16 amino acids. The CDR3 region is CASTLDLPDNNSPLHF.

CDR3: CASSLALAGGTGELFF. This chain uses TRBV11-2 with TRBJ2-2. The CDR3 contains 16 residues. CDR1 SGHAT and CDR2 FQNNGV come from the germline V gene.

The gene calls are TRBV20-1 and TRBJ1-5. This CDR3 has 14 residues. Germline lookup yields CDR1 DFQATT and CDR2 SNEGSKA (reference sequence). The CDR3: CSARRAIGNQPQHF.

This clonotype is deemed medium-sized by its frequency. The chain is built from TRBV5-6 and TRBJ1-1. The CDR3 is 13 amino acids. Germline V CDR1 and CDR2: SGHDT, YYEEEE. The CDR3 protein is CASSLGANTEAFF.

This chain connects TRBV28 to TRBJ2-1; TCRdb's assignment of TRBD2 cannot be checked, as there is no DNA. This CDR3 contains 16 residues. CDR1 is MDHEN and CDR2 is SYDVKM in the germline V gene. The CDR3 protein is CASSIGGAGSYNEQFF.

The CDR3: CSASGGGQPQHF. The V gene is TRBV20-1, the J gene TRBJ1-5; TCRdb gives TRBD1 as the D gene, but with no DNA this cannot be confirmed. In germline, CDR1 is DFQATT, CDR2 SNEGSKA (reference sequence). This CDR3 has 12 residues.

Measured by frequency, this clonotype is medium-sized. This chain joins TRBV29-1 and TRBJ2-1; there is no DNA to check the TCRdb D call of TRBD2. There are 14 residues in the CDR3. The germline CDR1 and CDR2 sequences are SQVTM and ANQGSEA. The CDR3 region is CSVQDRLANNEQFF.

In terms of frequency, this clonotype is medium-sized. The chain links TRBV18 to TRBJ2-5; with no DNA, the TCRdb D assignment of TRBD2 cannot be verified. This CDR3 is 17 amino acids long. Germline CDR1 KGHSH, CDR2 LQKENI. The CDR3 spells CASSPRYGSGPQETQYF.

The chain joins TRBV5-5 to TRBJ2-1; there is no DNA to check the TCRdb D call of TRBD1. The CDR3 has 16 residues. Germline V gene data show CDR1 as SGHKS and CDR2 as YYEKEE (reference sequence). This CDR3 reads CASSSSQGVSYNEQFF.

The J gene is TRBJ2-1, the V gene TRBV30; TCRdb returns TRBD1, unconfirmable since there is no DNA. CDR1 is GTSNPN and CDR2 is SVGIG in the germline V gene (reference sequence). This CDR3 spans 15 amino acids. This chain's CDR3 is CAWSRKGGWGNEQFF.

This clonotype is deemed medium-sized by its frequency. The chain recombines TRBV6-5 with TRBJ1-2; TCRdb's D gene call, TRBD1, goes unchecked for lack of DNA. Germline CDR1 and CDR2: MNHEY and SVGAGI. There are 15 residues in the CDR3. CDR3 region: CASSTHGQGNYGYTF.

This clonotype is deemed medium-sized (0.01 to 0.1%) by its frequency. The chain combines TRBV10-3 with TRBJ1-3; TCRdb picks TRBD1, but there is no DNA to check that call. The CDR3 consists of 16 residues. In germline, CDR1 is ENHRY, CDR2 SYGVKD. The CDR3 spells CAISESVGGSGNTIYF.

According to its frequency, this clonotype is medium-sized. V usage is TRBV29-1 and J usage is TRBJ2-2; as DNA is missing, the TRBD2 call by TCRdb cannot be tested. CDR3 length: 15 amino acids. Looked up from germline, CDR1 is SQVTM and CDR2 is ANQGSEA. This CDR3 reads CSVDRTGGDTGELFF.

This sequence joins TRBV27 and TRBJ2-1; TCRdb's assignment of TRBD1 cannot be checked, as there is no DNA. Looked up from germline, CDR1 is MNHEY and CDR2 is SMNVEV (reference sequence). The CDR3 loop spans 16 amino acids. The CDR3 region is CASRGEMQGASNEQFF.

This clonotype is called medium-sized (0.01 to 0.1%) based on its frequency. The chain combines TRBV6-1 with TRBJ1-5. The CDR3 is 15 residues long. The germline V gene has CDR1 MNHNS and CDR2 SASEGT. The CDR3 sequence: CASSWTDRSNQPQHF.

The chain is built from TRBV20-1 and TRBJ2-7; TCRdb's D call, TRBD2, is unchecked because there is no DNA. The CDR3 length is 14 residues. Germline CDR1 DFQATT, CDR2 SNEGSKA (reference sequence). The CDR3 sequence is CSARATSARYEQYF.

This clonotype is identified as medium-sized (0.01 to 0.1%) from frequency. This chain connects TRBV6-4 to TRBJ2-3; TCRdb designates TRBD1, a call that cannot be tested without DNA. CDR1 is MRHNA, CDR2 SNTAGT, per germline. The CDR3 is 15 amino acids. CDR3 protein: CASSDGTGGTDTQYF.

By frequency, this clonotype registers medium-sized. The chain combines TRBV24-1 with TRBJ2-7; TCRdb returns TRBD2, unconfirmable since there is no DNA. The length of the CDR3 is 14 residues. Looked up from germline, CDR1 is KGHDR and CDR2 is SFDVKD. The CDR3 spells CAISSGYLPNEQYF.

By frequency, this clonotype registers medium-sized. The CDR3 loop reads CASSFAEKSYEQYF. The V and J genes are TRBV12-3 or TRBV12-4 and TRBJ2-7. This CDR3 is 14 amino acids long.

V gene TRBV7-9 combines with J gene TRBJ2-3; TCRdb designates TRBD1, a call that cannot be tested without DNA. Germline CDR1 SEHNR, CDR2 FQNEAQ (reference sequence). The CDR3 totals 14 residues. The CDR3 loop is CASSSQGWSDTQYF.

This sequence joins TRBV20-1 and TRBJ2-5; no DNA is available, so the TRBD1 call from TCRdb remains unchecked. CDR1 DFQATT and CDR2 SNEGSKA come from the germline V gene (reference sequence). The CDR3 runs 12 residues. CDR3 sequence reads: CSARRGQETQYF.

The rearrangement joins TRBV12-3 or TRBV12-4 to TRBJ1-5; as DNA is missing, the TRBD1 call by TCRdb cannot be tested. The CDR3 loop spans 20 amino acids. CDR3: CASSPGGNRDRVDSNQPQHF.

The chain joins TRBV5-1 to TRBJ2-7. CDR3 size: 13 residues. Germline V CDR1 and CDR2: SGHRS, YFSETQ. This CDR3 is CASSPFAAYEQYF.

By frequency, this clonotype is medium-sized. V is TRBV5-5 and J is TRBJ2-2. Germline loops: CDR1 SGHKS, CDR2 YYEKEE (reference sequence). The CDR3 sequence is 12 residues long. Here the CDR3 reads CASSLEDGELFF.

This chain joins TRBV7-2 and TRBJ1-2; the D call of TRBD1 rests on TCRdb alone, since no DNA is present to check it. CDR1 SGHTA and CDR2 FQGNSA come from the germline V gene. The CDR3 loop spans 14 amino acids. The CDR3 sequence: CASSTDRGRNGYTF.

CDR3 in amino acids: CASSWDFSSYNEQFF. The chain links TRBV11-2 to TRBJ2-1. Germline loops: CDR1 SGHAT, CDR2 FQNNGV. The CDR3 runs 15 residues.